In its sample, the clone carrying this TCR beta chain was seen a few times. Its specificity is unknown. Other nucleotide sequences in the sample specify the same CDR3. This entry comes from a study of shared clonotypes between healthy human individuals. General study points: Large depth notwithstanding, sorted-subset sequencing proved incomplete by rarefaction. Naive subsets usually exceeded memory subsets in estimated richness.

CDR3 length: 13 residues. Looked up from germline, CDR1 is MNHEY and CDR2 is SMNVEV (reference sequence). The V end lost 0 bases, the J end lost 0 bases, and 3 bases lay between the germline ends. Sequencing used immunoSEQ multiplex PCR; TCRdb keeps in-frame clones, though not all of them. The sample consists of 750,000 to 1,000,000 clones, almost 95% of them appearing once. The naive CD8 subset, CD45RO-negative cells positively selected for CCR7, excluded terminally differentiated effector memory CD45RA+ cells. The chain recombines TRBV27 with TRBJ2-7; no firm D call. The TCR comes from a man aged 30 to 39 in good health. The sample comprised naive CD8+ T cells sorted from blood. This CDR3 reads CASSLSASYEQYF. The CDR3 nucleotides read TGTGCCAGCAGTTTATCAGCCTCCTACGAGCAGTACTTC.